The entry that follows covers one T cell receptor beta chain sequence. The sample is drawn from a study of shared T cell receptors in the human thymus. V gave up 6 bases and J gave up 0 bases; unmatched junction bases: 8. Germline CDR1 is SNHLY and CDR2 is FYNNEI. CDR3 size: 18 residues. Clones were read by immunoSEQ multiplex PCR, and TCRdb kept only the in-frame ones, dropping some. The data contain hundreds of thousands of clones, roughly 85% of them singletons. These data were likewise used in another study, on human thymus T cells. That paper adds: Thymus specimens were resections from corrective heart surgery. Thymic and blood repertoires seemed to favor certain V and J genes.

Sequencing input: thymocytes. V and J are TRBV2 and TRBJ2-1; 13 bases map to TRBD2. The receptor comes from a girl under two years old with a congenital heart defect. CDR3 bases: TGTGCCAGCAGAACGACTAGCGGGGGGACCCGCTCCTACAATGAGCAGTTCTTC. Translating gives CASRTTSGGTRSYNEQFF.